A selection of T cell receptor beta chains follows, all from one sample in a study of cytomegalovirus exposure and HLA in healthy donors. Assay: immunoSEQ multiplex PCR; the TCRdb copy retains only in-frame clones and omits some. The data show over 150,000 clones, over 65% seen once. Sequenced sample: PBMCs. All receptors come from a woman between 55 and 75 years old in good health and CMV-seropositive. Both conserved end residues are part of each CDR3. D genes are given only for firm matches. Clone size is not always given. Where it is, it says once, few, many or a class for expanded clones.

J gene,V gene,clone size,D gene,CDR3 protein,CDR3 DNA
TRBJ2-7,TRBV4-1,-,-,CASSQEGLDEQYF,TGCGCCAGCAGCCAAGAGGGGCTGGACGAGCAGTACTTC
TRBJ2-2,TRBV5-4,-,-,CASSFWGAGELFF,TGTGCCAGCAGTTTTTGGGGGGCCGGGGAGCTGTTTTTT
TRBJ2-6,TRBV5-1,-,TRBD1,CASRDRRRSGANVLTF,TGCGCCAGTCGGGACAGGCGGCGCTCTGGGGCCAACGTCCTGACTTTC
TRBJ2-6,TRBV7-6,-,TRBD2,CASSPEPGTIPFLVGANVLTF,TGTGCCAGCAGCCCCGAACCTGGGACTATCCCATTCCTCGTCGGGGCCAACGTCCTGACTTTC
TRBJ2-7,TRBV7-2,-,TRBD1,CASSQGQSRYEQYF,TGTGCCAGCAGCCAGGGACAGTCCCGATACGAGCAGTACTTC
TRBJ1-6,TRBV6-6,-,-,CACDPGHRTLGSPLHF,TGTGCCTGCGATCCGGGACACCGGACCCTCGGCTCACCCCTCCACTTT
TRBJ2-7,TRBV6-5,-,-,CASSYTGPSLSYEQYF,TGTGCCAGCAGTTACACAGGACCAAGCCTGTCCTACGAGCAGTACTTC
TRBJ2-7,TRBV27,-,TRBD1,CASSEGQYYEQYF,TGTGCCAGCAGTGAGGGACAGTACTACGAGCAGTACTTC
TRBJ2-2,TRBV7-3,-,TRBD2,CASSLHSLAGNTGELFF,TGTGCCAGCAGCTTACACTCCCTAGCGGGGAACACCGGGGAGCTGTTTTTT
TRBJ2-1,TRBV6-5,-,-,CASSGSEYNEQFF,TGTGCCAGCAGTGGCAGCGAATACAATGAGCAGTTCTTC
TRBJ1-2,TRBV7-8,-,TRBD1,CASSFGTGTVGRGGYTF,TGTGCCAGCAGCTTTGGTACCGGGACAGTCGGTCGAGGTGGCTACACCTTC
TRBJ2-1,TRBV5-1,-,TRBD2,CASSRDYHNEQFF,TGCGCCAGCAGCAGGGACTACCACAATGAGCAGTTCTTC
TRBJ2-7,TRBV6-5,-,TRBD1,CASSYSGQGDNEQYF,TGTGCCAGCAGTTACTCGGGACAGGGTGACAACGAGCAGTACTTC
TRBJ2-7,TRBV9,-,TRBD2,CASSVASGGPYEQYF,TGTGCCAGCAGCGTAGCAAGCGGGGGGCCGTACGAGCAGTACTTC
TRBJ1-1,TRBV7-2,-,-,CASSPTGVGETEAFF,TGTGCCAGCAGCCCTACGGGGGTGGGGGAAACTGAAGCTTTCTTT
TRBJ2-7,TRBV18,-,TRBD2,CASSLKRGSPHAEQYF,TGTGCCAGCTCACTCAAACGCGGGAGTCCGCACGCCGAGCAGTACTTC
TRBJ2-7,TRBV5-1,-,-,CASSLVTDEQYF,TGCGCCAGCAGCTTGGTAACGGACGAGCAGTACTTC
TRBJ1-4,TRBV2,-,-,CASSLRGYLEKLFF,TGTGCCAGCAGCCTCAGGGGTTACTTGGAAAAACTGTTTTTT
TRBJ2-7,TRBV25-1,few,TRBD1,CASSETGGKWYEQYF,TGTGCCAGCAGTGAGACAGGGGGCAAATGGTACGAGCAGTACTTC
TRBJ1-5,TRBV7-9,-,TRBD1,CASSLVTGIYKDNQPQHF,TGTGCCAGCAGCTTAGTGACAGGGATATACAAAGACAATCAGCCCCAGCATTTT
TRBJ2-5,TRBV7-9,-,TRBD1,CASSRTGTETQYF,TGTGCCAGCAGCAGGACAGGGACAGAGACCCAGTACTTC
TRBJ1-1,TRBV18,-,-,CASSPSQGLKYTEAFF,TGTGCCAGCTCACCAAGCCAGGGGTTAAAGTACACTGAAGCTTTCTTT
TRBJ2-7,TRBV28,-,TRBD1,CASRGAPGQGSISYEQYF,TGTGCCAGCAGGGGCGCTCCGGGACAGGGTTCCATTTCCTACGAGCAGTACTTC
TRBJ2-7,TRBV6-5,-,TRBD2,CASSYGSSGLGYEQYF,TGTGCCAGCAGTTACGGATCTAGCGGGCTTGGCTACGAGCAGTACTTC
TRBJ1-2,TRBV7-3,-,-,CASSLKGQGRGYTF,TGTGCCAGCAGCTTAAAGGGTCAGGGCCGCGGCTACACCTTC
TRBJ2-2,TRBV6-5,-,TRBD1,CASSSGQAPTGELFF,TGTGCCAGCAGTTCGGGACAGGCGCCCACCGGGGAGCTGTTTTTT
TRBJ2-1,TRBV27,few,TRBD1,CASSPDRGSYNEQFF,TGTGCCAGCAGTCCTGACAGGGGATCCTACAATGAGCAGTTCTTC
TRBJ2-1,TRBV30,-,-,CAWSVRLPNEQFF,TGTGCCTGGAGTGTACGACTCCCTAATGAGCAGTTCTTC
TRBJ1-3,TRBV9,-,-,CASSVGRQLSGNTIYF,TGTGCCAGCAGCGTAGGGCGACAGTTATCTGGAAACACCATATATTTT
TRBJ2-7,TRBV7-9,-,TRBD1,CASSLVGSAGQGPEQYF,TGTGCCAGCAGCTTAGTGGGTAGCGCGGGACAGGGCCCTGAGCAGTACTTC
TRBJ2-7,TRBV7-2,-,-,CASSSRGGASYEQYF,TGTGCCAGCAGCTCCCGCGGCGGGGCCTCGTACGAGCAGTACTTC
TRBJ1-1,TRBV6-1,-,TRBD1,CAIAGTGNMNTEAFF,TGTGCCATCGCCGGGACAGGGAACATGAACACTGAAGCTTTCTTT
TRBJ1-2,TRBV28,-,-,CASSSGGNYGYTF,TGTGCCAGCAGTTCCGGCGGGAACTATGGCTACACCTTC
TRBJ1-5,TRBV28,-,TRBD1,CASSLWTGTGSLRSNQPQHF,TGTGCCAGCAGTTTATGGACCGGGACAGGGTCCCTTCGGAGCAATCAGCCCCAGCATTTT
TRBJ2-1,TRBV18,-,TRBD1,CASSPIPGTGVEQFF,TGTGCCAGCTCACCAATTCCCGGGACAGGGGTGGAGCAGTTCTTC
TRBJ1-2,TRBV6-6,-,-,CASSYSQGYGYTF,TGTGCCAGCAGTTACTCTCAGGGATATGGCTACACCTTC
TRBJ1-6,TRBV11-2,-,-,CASSLEEGFGSPLHF,TGTGCCAGCAGCTTAGAAGAGGGTTTCGGTTCACCCCTCCACTTT
TRBJ1-2,TRBV11-2,-,TRBD1,CASSSKTEQGPNYGYTF,TGTGCCAGCAGCTCCAAAACCGAACAGGGGCCCAACTATGGCTACACCTTC
TRBJ1-4,TRBV9,-,TRBD1,CASSVSGQYNEKLFF,TGTGCCAGCAGCGTATCGGGACAGTATAATGAAAAACTGTTTTTT
TRBJ2-5,TRBV5-6,-,-,CASSPTGVQETQYF,TGTGCCAGCAGCCCGACCGGGGTTCAAGAGACCCAGTACTTC